Included here is one TCR beta chain sequence, with context. Its target is not known. In every case, the donor was a healthy Caucasian. This entry is derived from a study of identical twins. Unique molecular identifiers were present on the cDNA, which also gained a universal primer site by template switching. MiXCR was run by TCRdb on the 5' RACE reads, yielding one entry per CDR3 protein. The table has 410,000 or so distinct CDR3 sequences, around 18% seen once. Study findings and constraints: Fewer insertions marked abundant cord blood beta clonotypes; young adult naive trended weakly, memory not at all. Invariant T cells like MAIT and iNKT could partly confound the zero-insertion analyses.

The trim removed 4 bases at V and 4 bases at J, leaving 7 bases unmatched. Germline V gene sequence: CDR1 SGHRS, CDR2 YFSETQ. The CDR3 extends over 15 amino acids. Sequences were obtained from naive T cells sorted from blood. The TCR comes from a man aged 45-65 years in good health. The chain links TRBV5-1 to TRBJ2-1; 8 nucleotides align to TRBD2. CDR3 region: CASSRGGSGYNEQFF. The CDR3 region has the DNA TGCGCCAGCAGCCGGGGGGGGAGCGGATACAATGAGCAGTTCTTC.